This TCR beta chain was sequenced in a study of shared clonotypes between healthy human individuals. Naive CD8 populations comprised CD45RO-negative cells positively selected for CCR7, excluding terminally differentiated effector memory CD45RA+ cells. Sequencing was performed with immunoSEQ multiplex PCR; in TCRdb, only in-frame clones are kept and a portion is missing. The profile shows around 2,000,000 clones, approximately 94% of them singletons. The CDR3 spans 17 residues. From germline, CDR1 is MRHNA and CDR2 SNTAGT. V dropped 6 bases and J dropped 2; count of bases not matched to a gene: 10. This chain connects TRBV6-4 to TRBJ2-6; TRBD1 agrees at 7 bases. The sequence was collected from a man aged 18-30 years in good health. Some clones in this sample may be carry-over from other donors' samples. The sequenced sample was naive CD8+ T cells from PBMCs. CDR3 DNA: TGTGCCAGCAGCGTCAGTACAGGGGAACCTGGGGCCAACGTCCTGACTTTC. Protein: CASSVSTGEPGANVLTF.